Each of the 28 T cell receptor beta chains below was sequenced from the same sample in a study of shared clonotypes between healthy human individuals. The data were produced by immunoSEQ multiplex PCR, yet TCRdb's version contains in-frame clones alone and is incomplete. The sample lists roughly 1,600,000 clones, 97% to 99% occurring once. Sequencing was carried out using naive CD4+ T cells sorted from blood. The subset here: CD45RA+ positively selected. The receptors derive from a man under 40 in good health.

The chain uses TRBV7-9 and TRBJ2-3; 14 bases agree with TRBD2. The CDR3 extends over 17 amino acids. Germline CDR1 and CDR2: SEHNR and FQNEAQ (reference sequence). V was clipped by 5 bases and J by 4 bases; unmatched bases: 8. CDR3 amino acids: CASSPGLAGEGADTQYF. DNA of the CDR3: TGTGCCAGCAGCCCGGGACTAGCGGGAGAGGGAGCAGATACGCAGTATTTT.

The chain links TRBV10-2 to TRBJ2-7; 9 nucleotides line up with TRBD1. Germline lookup yields CDR1 WSHSY and CDR2 SAAADI. The CDR3 is 15 residues long. The V and J ends lost 6 bases and 5 bases, in that order; junction bases with no gene match: 11. The CDR3 DNA is TGCGCCAGCAGGTTGCCGGGACAGGGATACCACGAGCAGTACTTC. It is translated as CASRLPGQGYHEQYF.

The gene calls are TRBV7-8 and TRBJ1-3; D not certain. The V and J ends lost 0 bases and 4 bases respectively, with 19 bases between them. From germline, CDR1 is SGHVS and CDR2 FQNEAQ. This CDR3 has 18 residues. This chain's CDR3 is CASSLAPPVGMGGNTIYF. The CDR3 DNA reads TGTGCCAGCAGCTTAGCCCCTCCGGTAGGGATGGGGGGAAACACCATATATTTT.

The chain joins TRBV9 to TRBJ2-1; TRBD2 matches at 7 bases. CDR1 is SGDLS, CDR2 YYNGEE, per germline. This CDR3 region has 15 residues. Trimming at V came to 3 bases and at J to 6 bases, leaving 9 bases not matched to a gene. DNA for the CDR3: TGTGCCAGCAGCGCCGGCCCGGGACTACGCAATGAGCAGTTCTTC. Residues: CASSAGPGLRNEQFF. Combining the CDR3 with reference TRBV9 and TRBJ2-1 gives the whole variable domain DSGVTQTPKHLITATGQRVTLRCSPRSGDLSVYWYQQSLDQGLQFLIQYYNGEERAKGNILERFSAQQFPDLHSELNLSSLELGDSALYFCASSAGPGLRNEQFFGPGTRLTVL.

To note about this clone: Other DNA variants within this sample encode the same CDR3. The chain joins TRBV7-9 to TRBJ1-5; D perhaps matches TRBD1 (5 bases). Deletions cut 2 bases from V and 7 bases from J, with 9 bases between. The CDR3 is 13 amino acids. CDR1 SEHNR and CDR2 FQNEAQ come from the germline V gene (reference sequence). The chain's CDR3 is CASSLQGGQPQHF. CDR3 sequence (DNA): TGTGCCAGCAGCTTACAGGGCGGGCAGCCCCAGCATTTT.

The chain has TRBV28 and TRBJ1-3, with 11 nucleotides matching TRBD1. The germline V gene encodes CDR1 MDHEN and CDR2 SYDVKM. The J segment lost 7 bases and the V segment lost 5 bases, leaving 4 bases of the junction unmatched. This CDR3 contains 14 residues. The CDR3 loop is CASSPGQGANTIYF. The CDR3 DNA reads as TGTGCCAGCAGTCCAGGACAGGGGGCGAACACCATATATTTT. Full variable domain (rest looked up from reference TRBV28 and TRBJ1-3): DVKVTQSSRYLVKRTGEKVFLECVQDMDHENMFWYRQDPGLGLRLIYFSYDVKMKEKGDIPEGYSVSREKKERFSLILESASTNQTSMYLCASSPGQGANTIYFGEGSWLTVV.

The CDR3 sequence is CSVQQGAGGYNEQFF. CDR3 in DNA: TGCAGCGTTCAACAGGGGGCAGGAGGGTACAATGAGCAGTTCTTC. V usage is TRBV29-1 and J usage is TRBJ2-1; 9 bases match TRBD1. Germline V gene sequence: CDR1 SQVTM, CDR2 ANQGSEA. The ends lost 5 bases at V and 4 bases at J; junction bases unmatched: 9. This CDR3 has 15 residues.

This clone was picked up one time. The gene calls are TRBV27 and TRBJ1-1, with 8 bases fitting TRBD1. The CDR3 spans 14 residues. The ends lost 4 bases at V and 2 bases at J; junction bases unmatched: 3. Germline loops: CDR1 MNHEY, CDR2 SMNVEV (reference sequence). For the CDR3, the DNA is TGTGCCAGCAGTTCGGACAGGGTTAACACTGAAGCTTTCTTT. Amino acid sequence: CASSSDRVNTEAFF.

The chain combines TRBV29-1 with TRBJ1-2; no definite D call. Per germline, CDR1 SQVTM and CDR2 ANQGSEA. The V end was cut by 8 bases, the J end by 3 bases, with 13 bases between. The CDR3 is 12 residues long. The CDR3 here is CSSSAQDYGYTF. The CDR3, as DNA: TGCAGCTCCTCAGCCCAGGACTATGGCTACACCTTC.

A note on this clone: The junction shows a germline mismatch at one end, possibly a read error. J is TRBJ2-7 and V is TRBV7-8, with 13 bases identical to TRBD2. The CDR3 contains 14 residues. From germline, CDR1 is SGHVS and CDR2 FQNEAQ. CDR3 protein: CASSQLAGGYAQYF. Here the CDR3 DNA reads TGTGCCAGCAGCCAACTAGCGGGAGGGTACGCGCAGTACTTC.

The chain links TRBV7-9 to TRBJ2-5; 8 bases are shared with TRBD2. Germline-derived CDR1 and CDR2 are SEHNR and FQNEAQ (reference sequence). The trim removed 8 bases at V and 7 bases at J, leaving 12 bases unmatched. CDR3 size: 14 residues. CDR3 nucleotide sequence: TGTGCCAGCGCCCCCGGGACTCGGGAGGGGACCCAGTACTTC. Its protein is CASAPGTREGTQYF.

The rearrangement links TRBV7-6 to TRBJ2-3, with D hard to call. Trimming pared 3 bases from V and 2 bases from J, leaving 12 bases between. The V gene's germline CDR1 is SGHVS and CDR2 FNYEAQ. The CDR3 loop spans 15 amino acids. The CDR3 bases are TGTGCCAGCAGCTTGTCGATTCACACCACAGATACGCAGTATTTT. Its protein is CASSLSIHTTDTQYF.

The V and J genes are TRBV5-8 and TRBJ1-2, with D maybe TRBD1 (5 bases). The CDR3 totals 15 residues. CDR1 is SGHTS and CDR2 is YDEGEE in the germline V gene. Trimming took 0 bases from V and 5 from J, leaving 14 bases between them. Here the CDR3 reads CASSLGTLQYYGYTF. In DNA, the CDR3 is TGTGCCAGCAGCTTGGGGACACTACAGTATTATGGCTACACCTTC.

V gene TRBV5-1 combines with J gene TRBJ1-1; the D is unclear. V lost 0 bases, J lost 3 bases, and 12 bases lay in between. The CDR3 is made up of 15 amino acids. The V gene's germline CDR1 is SGHRS and CDR2 YFSETQ. CDR3 protein: CASSLATASYTEAFF. The CDR3 bases are TGCGCCAGCAGCTTGGCCACGGCCTCGTACACTGAAGCTTTCTTT.

The chain carries TRBV4-2 and TRBJ2-3; 8 bases fit TRBD1. V lost 1 base and J lost 3; bases outside the gene matches: 3. CDR1 LGHNA and CDR2 YNFKEQ come from the germline V gene. This CDR3 is built from 15 residues. The CDR3 sequence: CASSQGTGKTDTQYF. The DNA for the CDR3 is TGTGCCAGCAGCCAAGGGACAGGGAAAACAGATACGCAGTATTTT.

The chain links TRBV28 to TRBJ1-3, with D possibly being TRBD1 (6 bases). Per germline, CDR1 MDHEN and CDR2 SYDVKM. Trimming cost V 5 bases and J 0 bases, with 14 bases left between them. The CDR3 consists of 16 residues. CDR3 DNA: TGTGCCAGCAGTGCCCACAGGGAAATCTCTGGAAACACCATATATTTT. It translates to CASSAHREISGNTIYF. Full variable domain (missing parts from reference TRBV28 and TRBJ1-3): DVKVTQSSRYLVKRTGEKVFLECVQDMDHENMFWYRQDPGLGLRLIYFSYDVKMKEKGDIPEGYSVSREKKERFSLILESASTNQTSMYLCASSAHREISGNTIYFGEGSWLTVV.

The rearrangement links TRBV11-2 to TRBJ1-5; no clear D. Germline V gene lookup returns CDR1 SGHAT and CDR2 FQNNGV. CDR3 length: 13 residues. With 3 bases removed from V and 7 bases from J, the gap between germline ends came to 10 bases. DNA of the CDR3: TGTGCCAGCAGCTTTTCGGGGAAGCAGCCCCAGCATTTT. It specifies CASSFSGKQPQHF. Filled out from reference TRBV11-2 and TRBJ1-5, the complete variable domain reads EAGVAQSPRYKIIEKRQSVAFWCNPISGHATLYWYQQILGQGPKLLIQFQNNGVVDDSQLPKDRFSAERLKGVDSTLKIQPAKLEDSAVYLCASSFSGKQPQHFGDGTRLSIL.

The chain employs TRBV15 and TRBJ2-5; TRBD1 agrees at 9 bases. Per germline, CDR1 LNHNV and CDR2 YYDKDF (reference sequence). This CDR3 region has 14 residues. The V and J ends lost 5 bases and 1 base, in that order; junction bases with no gene match: 2. CDR3 coding DNA: TGTGCCACCAGCTGGGACAGGGTCCAAGAGACCCAGTACTTC. Amino acid sequence: CATSWDRVQETQYF.

This chain joins TRBV6-6 and TRBJ2-7; no clear D gene. V was clipped by 5 bases and J by 1 base, with 9 bases between them. The CDR3 extends over 13 amino acids. Germline V CDR1 and CDR2: MNHNY, SVGAGI (reference sequence). The CDR3 spells CASSKLGSYEQYF. The DNA of the CDR3 is TGTGCCAGCAGTAAATTGGGGTCCTACGAGCAGTACTTC.

This clone was observed a single time. The rearrangement uses TRBV28 and TRBJ2-5, with 10 bases aligning to TRBD1. This CDR3 has 15 amino acids. Germline V gives CDR1 MDHEN, CDR2 SYDVKM. The J segment lost 5 bases and the V segment lost 6 bases, leaving 9 bases of the junction unmatched. CDR3 DNA: TGTGCCAGCAGACCCGGGACAGGGGACGGGGAGACCCAGTACTTC. Translating it yields CASRPGTGDGETQYF.

The chain uses TRBV5-4 and TRBJ2-5; TRBD2 is a possible D gene (6 bases). Trimming shortened V by 3 bases and J by 4 bases, and 13 bases separated the two germline ends. The CDR3 sequence is 14 residues long. The germline V gene encodes CDR1 SGHNT and CDR2 YYREEE (reference sequence). The chain's CDR3 is CASSYRLGGETQYF. DNA for the CDR3: TGTGCCAGCAGCTACAGACTAGGCGGAGAGACCCAGTACTTC. Full variable domain (remainder filled in from reference TRBV5-4 and TRBJ2-5): ETGVTQSPTHLIKTRGQQVTLRCSSQSGHNTVSWYQQALGQGPQFIFQYYREEENGRGNFPPRFSGLQFPNYSSELNVNALELDDSALYLCASSYRLGGETQYFGPGTRLLVL.

The chain recombines TRBV27 with TRBJ2-3; 7 positions agree with TRBD2. The CDR3 length is 15 residues. The germline V gene encodes CDR1 MNHEY and CDR2 SMNVEV (reference sequence). The ends lost 4 bases at V and 8 bases at J; junction bases unmatched: 12. The CDR3 DNA is TGTGCCAGCAGTTCCATGTCGGGAGGTCCCGGTACGCAGTATTTT. Residues: CASSSMSGGPGTQYF.

V usage is TRBV5-4 and J usage is TRBJ1-2, with D maybe TRBD1 (5 bases). V was cut by 2 bases and J by 7 bases, with 12 bases left in between. Per germline, CDR1 SGHNT and CDR2 YYREEE (reference sequence). This CDR3 spans 13 amino acids. The CDR3 here is CASSFAGPSGYTF. CDR3 DNA: TGTGCCAGCAGCTTTGCGGGGCCCTCTGGCTACACCTTC.

The chain employs TRBV28 and TRBJ1-2; unclear D gene. Germline values: CDR1 MDHEN, CDR2 SYDVKM. The CDR3 is 12 amino acids. V shed 5 bases and J shed 8 bases, with 12 bases lying between them. The CDR3 region is CASSQGPMGYTF. In nucleotides, the CDR3 is TGTGCCAGCAGTCAAGGACCTATGGGCTACACCTTC.

Comment on this clone: The identical CDR3 is also encoded by other nucleotide sequences in the sample. This rearrangement joins TRBV9 to TRBJ2-6, with D unresolved. CDR1 and CDR2 from the germline V gene are SGDLS and YYNGEE. Trimming removed 0 bases from V and 0 bases from J, with 4 bases in between. This CDR3 spans 15 amino acids. For the CDR3, the DNA is TGTGCCAGCAGCGTAGTAAGCTCTGGGGCCAACGTCCTGACTTTC. Protein sequence: CASSVVSSGANVLTF.

This chain links TRBV5-5 with TRBJ1-5, with a weak D call TRBD1 (6 bases). This CDR3 comprises 15 residues. The germline V gene has CDR1 SGHKS and CDR2 YYEKEE (reference sequence). The ends were cut back, 0 bases at V and 6 bases at J, with 13 bases in the middle. CDR3 sequence: CASSLGAQGGQPQHF. The DNA for the CDR3 is TGTGCCAGCAGCTTGGGGGCACAGGGCGGTCAGCCCCAGCATTTT.

The chain combines TRBV11-2 with TRBJ2-7, with D possibly matching TRBD2 (6 bases). The CDR3 totals 14 residues. V shed 5 bases and J shed 5 bases, with 16 bases lying between them. From germline, CDR1 is SGHAT and CDR2 FQNNGV. The CDR3 region is CASSPYGGPHEQYF. Here the CDR3 DNA reads TGTGCCAGCAGCCCTTATGGAGGGCCCCACGAGCAGTACTTC.

The chain combines TRBV4-1 with TRBJ2-3; 9 nucleotides align to TRBD2. This CDR3 has 18 residues. Germline CDR1 is MGHRA and CDR2 is YSYEKL. V gave up 5 bases and J gave up 3 bases; unmatched junction bases: 15. DNA of the CDR3: TGCGCCAGCAGCAGAGCGGGAGGTGGGGGGCCGGGGACAGATACGCAGTATTTT. It specifies CASSRAGGGGPGTDTQYF.